This entry concerns a single TCR beta chain. Its target is unknown. A J-beta primer mix and a sample-barcoded 5' primer were used in a second PCR of roughly 7 to 12 cycles. One entry per CDR3 protein results from TCRdb running MiXCR on the 5' RACE reads. Of around 990,000 distinct CDR3 sequences in the sample, more than 30% were seen once. PBMCs numbering at least 6 million were isolated per sample. The data stem from a study of blood T cells in healthy people across ages. Study-wide results and limits: Across the age range, TCR beta diversity per million T cells fell in a roughly linear way.

Looked up from germline, CDR1 is SGHKS and CDR2 is YYEKEE (reference sequence). V trimming: 2 bases; J trimming: 6 bases; junction bases outside the gene matches: 4. This CDR3 spans 14 amino acids. The TCR comes from a man between 18 and 35 years old in good health. The V gene is TRBV5-5, the J gene TRBJ2-1, with 8 bases matching TRBD1. Sequenced input: blood. The CDR3 sequence is CASSLEQGVNEQFF. The CDR3 DNA is TGTGCCAGCAGCTTAGAACAGGGGGTCAATGAGCAGTTCTTC. Full variable domain (outside the CDR3, taken from reference TRBV5-5 and TRBJ2-1): DAGVTQSPTHLIKTRGQQVTLRCSPISGHKSVSWYQQVLGQGPQFIFQYYEKEERGRGNFPDRFSARQFPNYSSELNVNALLLGDSALYLCASSLEQGVNEQFFGPGTRLTVL.